Listed below are T cell receptor beta chains from one sample, sequenced in a study of neurological immune-mediated disorders. TCRdb re-analysed the 5' RACE reads in MiXCR, keeping a single row per CDR3 protein. This sample has some 20,000 distinct CDR3 sequences, with approximately 26% found just once. Input material: PBMCs. The receptors shown here come from a man aged 45-60 years with HTLV-1-associated myelopathy (HAM/TSP). Each CDR3 is given with its conserved first and last residue. The order of the fields is V gene, D gene, J gene, clone size, CDR3 protein, CDR3 DNA. A D gene is named only where the DNA matches it firmly. Not all rows give a size; the values are once, few, many and, for expanded clones, a class.

TRBV20-1	TRBD2	TRBJ2-1	NA	CSARTGGLAGSSYNEQFF	TGCAGTGCTCGTACAGGGGGACTAGCGGGGAGCTCCTACAATGAGCAGTTCTTC
TRBV5-1	NA	TRBJ2-2	many	CARVPGPTPGELFF	TGCGCCAGAGTGCCAGGCCCGACCCCCGGGGAGCTGTTTTTT
TRBV30	NA	TRBJ2-4	few	CAWSGGELGVNIQYF	TGTGCCTGGAGTGGGGGCGAACTCGGTGTCAACATTCAGTACTTC
TRBV11-2	TRBD1	TRBJ1-5	NA	CASSPWTGSGNQPQHF	TGTGCCAGCAGCCCTTGGACAGGCAGTGGCAATCAGCCCCAGCATTTT
TRBV20-1	TRBD1	TRBJ2-5	many	CSAFTRQGKETQYF	TGCAGTGCTTTTACCCGACAGGGGAAAGAGACCCAGTACTTC
TRBV6-5	NA	TRBJ2-7	few	CASSYSRFWDTPTYEQYF	TGTGCCAGCAGTTACTCGAGATTTTGGGACACTCCTACCTACGAGCAGTACTTC
TRBV20-1	NA	TRBJ2-1	few	CSANPPTRGLNEQFF	TGCAGTGCTAACCCGCCGACTCGGGGCCTTAATGAGCAGTTCTTC
TRBV5-1	NA	TRBJ2-3	few	CASSFRQEEGTQYF	TGCGCCAGCAGCTTCCGACAGGAAGAAGGTACGCAGTATTTT
TRBV3-1	TRBD1	TRBJ1-1	NA	CASSQGGQGRTFF	TGTGCCAGCAGCCAAGGCGGACAGGGGAGAACTTTCTTT
TRBV3-1	TRBD2	TRBJ2-1	NA	CASSLIGTSGIFDEQFF	TGTGCCAGCAGCCTCATCGGGACTAGCGGGATTTTTGATGAGCAGTTCTTC
TRBV10-3	TRBD2	TRBJ2-3	few	CAIGAGAPPTQYF	TGTGCCATAGGAGCGGGGGCTCCTCCTACGCAGTATTTT
TRBV12-5	NA	TRBJ2-3	NA	CASGLVRGGSDTQYF	TGTGCTAGTGGTTTGGTACGAGGGGGGAGTGATACGCAGTATTTT
TRBV6-5	TRBD1	TRBJ2-4	NA	CASSSGTGSIQYF	TGTGCCAGCAGTTCCGGGACAGGGAGCATTCAGTACTTC
TRBV2	NA	TRBJ2-5	many	CASRTTVPETQYF	TGTGCCAGCAGGACGACAGTTCCAGAGACCCAGTACTTC
TRBV13	NA	TRBJ1-2	many	CASSLGSSTGYTF	TGTGCCAGCAGCTTAGGCTCTTCGACAGGCTACACCTTC
TRBV28	NA	TRBJ2-7	many	CASSSLGRTSYEQYF	TGTGCCAGCAGTTCCTTGGGACGTACCTCCTACGAGCAGTACTTC
TRBV3-1	TRBD1	TRBJ2-5	many	CASSQATGNEETQYF	TGTGCCAGCAGCCAAGCGACAGGGAACGAAGAGACCCAGTACTTC
TRBV27	NA	TRBJ2-3	NA	CASSLSWTLIKEQYF	TGTGCCAGCAGTTTAAGTTGGACTCTTATTAAGGAGCAGTATTTT
TRBV5-5	NA	TRBJ2-2	few	CASSLITHTGELFF	TGTGCCAGCAGCTTGATCACCCACACCGGGGAGCTGTTTTTT
TRBV2	NA	TRBJ1-4	medium-sized	CASSVFVEKLFF	TGTGCCAGCAGTGTTTTCGTCGAAAAACTGTTTTTT
TRBV28	NA	TRBJ2-7	few	CASSFTGAYEQYF	TGTGCCAGCAGTTTCACAGGAGCCTACGAGCAGTACTTC
TRBV20-1	NA	TRBJ2-5	NA	CSARSLGQETQYF	TGCAGTGCTAGGTCCTTGGGACAAGAGACCCAGTACTTC
TRBV5-1	TRBD2	TRBJ2-1	few	CASSSSGGYNEQFF	TGCGCCAGCAGCAGTAGCGGGGGCTACAATGAGCAGTTCTTC
TRBV20-1	NA	TRBJ2-1	NA	CSTDRGGLDEQFF	TGCAGTACAGATAGAGGGGGGCTGGACGAGCAGTTCTTC
TRBV20-1	NA	TRBJ1-5	few	CSAKRDRGNQPQHF	TGCAGTGCTAAAAGGGACCGCGGCAATCAGCCCCAGCATTTT
TRBV5-4	TRBD2	TRBJ2-5	NA	CASGGSGGPSVKTQYF	TGTGCCAGCGGGGGTAGCGGGGGCCCTTCGGTGAAGACCCAGTACTTC
TRBV25-1	TRBD1	TRBJ2-3	NA	CASSSGTGGTDTQYF	TGTGCCAGCAGTTCCGGGACAGGGGGCACAGATACGCAGTATTTT
TRBV10-3	NA	TRBJ1-5	few	CAISESTGGAVGQPQHF	TGTGCCATCAGTGAGTCCACGGGGGGGGCGGTCGGCCAGCCCCAGCATTTT
TRBV12-3/TRBV12-4	NA	TRBJ2-3	NA	CASSSGGSMNTQYF	TGTGCCAGCAGTTCAGGGGGGTCTATGAATACGCAGTATTTT
TRBV5-5	NA	TRBJ1-4	NA	CASSLWHSSDEKLFF	TGTGCCAGCAGCTTGTGGCACTCTTCGGATGAAAAACTGTTTTTT
TRBV20-1	TRBD1	TRBJ2-7	many	CSVQTGGYEQYF	TGCAGTGTCCAAACAGGGGGCTACGAGCAGTACTTC
TRBV11-3	NA	TRBJ2-3	NA	CASSLGASSTDTQYF	TGTGCCAGCAGCTTAGGGGCTAGCAGCACAGATACGCAGTATTTT
TRBV20-1	TRBD1	TRBJ1-1	few	CNLRDRGRPFF	TGCAACCTGCGAGACAGGGGGAGACCTTTCTTT
TRBV5-1	NA	TRBJ2-6	few	CASSLEGRPGANVLTF	TGCGCCAGCAGCTTGGAGGGGAGACCTGGGGCCAACGTCCTGACTTTC
TRBV27	NA	TRBJ2-6	many	CASSSPSSGANVLTF	TGTGCCAGCAGTTCGCCCAGCTCTGGGGCCAACGTCCTGACTTTC
TRBV10-3	NA	TRBJ1-1	few	CAIRRATEAFF	TGTGCCATCAGAAGGGCCACTGAAGCTTTCTTT
TRBV30	TRBD1	TRBJ1-5	NA	CAWSGGGGGQPQHF	TGTGCCTGGAGCGGAGGGGGCGGGGGTCAGCCCCAGCATTTT
TRBV20-1	NA	TRBJ2-7	few	CSARLATYEQYF	TGCAGTGCTAGACTAGCGACCTACGAGCAGTACTTC
TRBV3-1	TRBD1	TRBJ2-1	NA	CASSQEGQGGLNNEQFF	TGTGCCAGCAGCCAAGAGGGTCAAGGGGGCCTTAACAATGAGCAGTTCTTC